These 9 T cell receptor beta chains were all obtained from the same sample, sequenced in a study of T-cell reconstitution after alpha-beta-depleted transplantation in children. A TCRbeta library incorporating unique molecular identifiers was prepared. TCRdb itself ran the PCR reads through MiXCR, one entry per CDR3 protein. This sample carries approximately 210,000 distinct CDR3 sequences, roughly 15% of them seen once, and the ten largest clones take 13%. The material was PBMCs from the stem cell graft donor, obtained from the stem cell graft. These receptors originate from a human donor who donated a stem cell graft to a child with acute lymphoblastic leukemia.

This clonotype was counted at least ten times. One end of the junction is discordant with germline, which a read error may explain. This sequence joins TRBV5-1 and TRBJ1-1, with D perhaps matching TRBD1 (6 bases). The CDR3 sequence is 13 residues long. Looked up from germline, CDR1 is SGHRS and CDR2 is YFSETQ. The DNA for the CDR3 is TGTGCCAGCAGCCTACAGGGGAACACTGAAGCTTTCTTT. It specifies CASSLQGNTEAFF. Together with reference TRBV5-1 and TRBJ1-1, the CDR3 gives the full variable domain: KAGVTQTPRYLIKTRGQQVTLSCSPISGHRSVSWYQQTPGQGLQFLFEYFSETQRNKGNFPGRFSGRQFSNSRSEMNVSTLELGDSALYLCASSLQGNTEAFFGQGTRLTVV.

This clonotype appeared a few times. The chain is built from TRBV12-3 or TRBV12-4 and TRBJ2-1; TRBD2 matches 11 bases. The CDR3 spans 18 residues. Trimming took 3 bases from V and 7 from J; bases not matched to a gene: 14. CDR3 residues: CASSFNSPLAGGLNEQFF. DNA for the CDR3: TGTGCCAGCAGTTTTAATTCACCCTTAGCGGGAGGGCTTAATGAGCAGTTCTTC.

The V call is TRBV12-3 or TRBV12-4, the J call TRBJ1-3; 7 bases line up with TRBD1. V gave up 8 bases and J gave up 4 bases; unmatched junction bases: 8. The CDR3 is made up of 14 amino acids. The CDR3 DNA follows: TGTGCCAGCGACCCCGCGACAGGGGGAAACACCATATATTTT. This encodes CASDPATGGNTIYF.

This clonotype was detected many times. The CDR3 reads CASSPPLSGTDTQYF. The CDR3 coding sequence is TGTGCCAGCTCACCACCTCTGTCCGGCACAGATACGCAGTATTTT. The chain is built from TRBV18 and TRBJ2-3; D is undetermined. V was cut by 0 bases and J by 1 base, with 8 bases left in between. CDR3 size: 15 residues. Germline V lookup: CDR1 KGHSH, CDR2 LQKENI.

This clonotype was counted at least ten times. The CDR3: CASRPQGMSNQPQHF. DNA of the CDR3: TGTGCCAGCAGACCCCAGGGGATGAGCAATCAGCCCCAGCATTTT. The V and J genes are TRBV6-1 and TRBJ1-5; D perhaps matches TRBD1 (6 bases). Trimming cost V 6 bases and J 1 base, with 13 bases left between them. The CDR3 covers 15 residues. CDR1 and CDR2 from the germline V gene are MNHNS and SASEGT.

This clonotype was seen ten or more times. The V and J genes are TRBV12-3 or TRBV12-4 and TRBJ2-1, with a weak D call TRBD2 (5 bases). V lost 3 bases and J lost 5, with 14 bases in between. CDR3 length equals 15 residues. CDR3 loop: CASSFGRRNDNEQFF. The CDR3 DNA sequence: TGTGCCAGCAGTTTTGGGAGACGGAATGACAATGAGCAGTTCTTC.

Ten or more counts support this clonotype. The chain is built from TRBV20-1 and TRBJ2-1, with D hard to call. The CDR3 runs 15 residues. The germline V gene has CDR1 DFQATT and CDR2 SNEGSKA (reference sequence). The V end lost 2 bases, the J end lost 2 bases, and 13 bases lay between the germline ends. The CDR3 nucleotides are TGCAGTGCTAGACAACAAACGGCGGCCTACAATGAGCAGTTCTTC. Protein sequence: CSARQQTAAYNEQFF.

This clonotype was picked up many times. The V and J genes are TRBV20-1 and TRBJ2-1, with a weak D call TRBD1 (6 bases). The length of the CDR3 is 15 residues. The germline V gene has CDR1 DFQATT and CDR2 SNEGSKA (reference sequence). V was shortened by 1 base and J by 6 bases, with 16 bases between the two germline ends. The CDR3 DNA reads TGCAGTGCTAGAGTCATCCGAGGGACATCCAATGAGCAGTTCTTC. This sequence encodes CSARVIRGTSNEQFF.

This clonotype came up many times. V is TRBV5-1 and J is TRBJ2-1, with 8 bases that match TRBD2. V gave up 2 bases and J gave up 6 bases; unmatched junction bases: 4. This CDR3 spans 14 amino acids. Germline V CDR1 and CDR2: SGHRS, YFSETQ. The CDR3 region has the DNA TGCGCCAGCAGCTTCAGCGGGGGAGGCAATGAGCAGTTCTTC. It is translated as CASSFSGGGNEQFF.